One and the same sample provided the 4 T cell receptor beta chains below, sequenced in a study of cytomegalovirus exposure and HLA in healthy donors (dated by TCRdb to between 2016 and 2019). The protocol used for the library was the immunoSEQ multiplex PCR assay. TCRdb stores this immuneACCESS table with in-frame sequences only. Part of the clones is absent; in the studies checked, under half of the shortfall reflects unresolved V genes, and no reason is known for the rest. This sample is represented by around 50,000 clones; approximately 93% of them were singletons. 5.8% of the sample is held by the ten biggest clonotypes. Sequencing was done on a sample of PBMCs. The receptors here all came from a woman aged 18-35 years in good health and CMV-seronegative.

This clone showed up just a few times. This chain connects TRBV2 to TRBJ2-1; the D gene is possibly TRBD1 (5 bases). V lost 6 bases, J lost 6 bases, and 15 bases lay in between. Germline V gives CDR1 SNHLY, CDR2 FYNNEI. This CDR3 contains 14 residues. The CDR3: CASRDQGPSNEQFF. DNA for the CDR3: TGTGCCAGCAGGGACCAGGGTCCGAGCAATGAGCAGTTCTTC.

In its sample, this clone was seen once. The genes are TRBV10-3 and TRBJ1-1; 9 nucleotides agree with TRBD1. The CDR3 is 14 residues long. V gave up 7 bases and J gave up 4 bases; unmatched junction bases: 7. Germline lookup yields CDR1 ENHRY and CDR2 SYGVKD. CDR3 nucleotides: TGTGCCATCACCCCGGACAGGGGAAGCACTGAAGCTTTCTTT. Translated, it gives CAITPDRGSTEAFF.

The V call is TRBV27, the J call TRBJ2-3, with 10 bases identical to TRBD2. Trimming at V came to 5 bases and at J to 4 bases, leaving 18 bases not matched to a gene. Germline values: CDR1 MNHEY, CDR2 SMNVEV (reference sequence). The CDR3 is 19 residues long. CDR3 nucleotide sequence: TGTGCCAGCAGTATCCACCCCCTAGCGGGAGAGCGAGGGTCAGATACGCAGTATTTT. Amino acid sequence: CASSIHPLAGERGSDTQYF.

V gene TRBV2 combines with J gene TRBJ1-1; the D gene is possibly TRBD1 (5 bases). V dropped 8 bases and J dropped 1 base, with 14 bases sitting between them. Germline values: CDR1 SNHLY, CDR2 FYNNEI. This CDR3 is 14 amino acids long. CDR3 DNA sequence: TGTGCCAGCCGGAGGGGCAGGACGAACACTGAAGCTTTCTTT. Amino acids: CASRRGRTNTEAFF.